This passage covers 20 T cell receptor beta chains from one sample sequenced in a study of CD8+CD57+ T cells in acquired aplastic anemia. CDR3 and TCR beta VDJ profiling relied on a genomic DNA template. One entry per CDR3 protein, called by TCRdb with MiXCR from the reads. The sample shows some 210,000 distinct CDR3 sequences, over 55% of them seen only once. Sequencing was carried out using sorted CD4+, CD8+, or CD8+CD57+ T cells (not recorded which) from PBMCs. All receptors come from a human donor in good health.

This sequence joins TRBV7-8 and TRBJ2-7; maybe TRBD2 (5 bases). CDR3 size: 17 residues. Germline values: CDR1 SGHVS, CDR2 FQNEAQ. V was trimmed by 1 base and J by 0 bases, leaving 16 bases between them. CDR3 DNA: TGTGCCAGCAGCTTAGTTGTCTGGGGAGTTAACTCCTACGAGCAGTACTTC. Its translation is CASSLVVWGVNSYEQYF.

The J gene is TRBJ1-1, the V gene TRBV19; D is ambiguous. Deletions cut 5 bases from V and 1 base from J, with 8 bases between. The CDR3 contains 13 residues. Germline lookup yields CDR1 LNHDA and CDR2 SQIVND (reference sequence). The CDR3 sequence is CASSATANTEAFF. CDR3 sequence (DNA): TGTGCCAGTAGTGCCACAGCGAACACTGAAGCTTTCTTT.

In its sample, this clonotype was seen many times. The chain employs TRBV10-2 and TRBJ1-3; weak D call: TRBD1 (5 bases). This CDR3 region has 14 residues. Trimming left V 5 bases short and J 6 bases short, with 14 bases between. Germline-derived CDR1 and CDR2 are WSHSY and SAAADI. The chain's CDR3 is CASSPAGRENTIYF. CDR3 nucleotides: TGCGCCAGCAGTCCGGCAGGGCGGGAAAACACCATATATTTT.

The chain is built from TRBV7-3 and TRBJ2-5, with 16 nucleotides matching TRBD2. The J call may be wrong; the DNA end is better matched by TRBJ2-7. This CDR3 has 18 residues. CDR1 and CDR2 from the germline V gene are SGHTA and FQGTGA. The CDR3 protein is CASSLGPGLAGGPVEQYF. In DNA, the CDR3 is TGTGCCAGCAGCTTAGGGCCGGGACTAGCGGGAGGGCCGGTCGAGCAGTACTTC.

This sequence joins TRBV5-1 and TRBJ2-1; D might be TRBD2 (6 bases). CDR1 and CDR2 (germline): SGHRS, YFSETQ. V shed 1 base and J shed 2 bases, with 13 bases lying between them. CDR3 length: 16 amino acids. The CDR3: CASSLLIGGTYNEQFF. The DNA for the CDR3 is TGCGCCAGCAGCTTGCTGATCGGGGGTACCTACAATGAGCAGTTCTTC.

The chain links TRBV2 to TRBJ1-6; no reliable D call. V lost 7 bases to trimming and J lost 9 bases, with 19 bases between them. In germline, CDR1 is SNHLY, CDR2 FYNNEI. This CDR3 spans 15 amino acids. CDR3 sequence reads: CASMVESGLASPLHF. The CDR3 nucleotides read TGTGCCAGCATGGTTGAGTCAGGTTTGGCTTCACCCCTCCACTTT. Full variable domain (outside the CDR3, taken from reference TRBV2 and TRBJ1-6): EPEVTQTPSHQVTQMGQEVILRCVPISNHLYFYWYRQILGQKVEFLVSFYNNEISEKSEIFDDQFSVERPDGSNFTLKIRSTKLEDSAMYFCASMVESGLASPLHFGNGTRLTVT.

The chain recombines TRBV20-1 with TRBJ2-1, with 9 nucleotides matching TRBD1. V trimming: 6 bases; J trimming: 0 bases; junction bases outside the gene matches: 6. The CDR3 is 15 amino acids. Germline CDR1 is DFQATT and CDR2 is SNEGSKA (reference sequence). The CDR3 region has the DNA TGCAGTGCAAAGGACAGGGGAATCTCCTACAATGAGCAGTTCTTC. This translates into CSAKDRGISYNEQFF.

The J gene is TRBJ2-5, the V gene TRBV24-1; TRBD2 agrees at 7 bases. CDR1 and CDR2 (germline): KGHDR, SFDVKD. V gave up 3 bases and J gave up 3 bases; unmatched junction bases: 6. The length of the CDR3 is 15 residues. Here the CDR3 DNA reads TGTGCCACCAGTGATCCTCCCGGGGGGAAAGAGACCCAGTACTTC. Its protein product is CATSDPPGGKETQYF.

J is TRBJ2-1 and V is TRBV10-1; D is unclear. The CDR3 has 16 amino acids. From germline, CDR1 is WNHNN and CDR2 SYGVQD (reference sequence). Trimming left V 2 bases short and J 0 bases short, with 11 bases between. DNA of the CDR3: TGCGCCAGCAGTGAGGGTTCTCTCTACTCCTACAATGAGCAGTTCTTC. Its protein is CASSEGSLYSYNEQFF.

The gene calls are TRBV25-1 and TRBJ1-2, with TRBD1 as a possible D gene (5 bases). This CDR3 contains 15 residues. The V end was cut by 5 bases, the J end by 1 base, with 14 bases between. Germline CDR1 reads MGHDK; CDR2 reads SYGVNS. The CDR3 DNA reads TGTGCCAGCAGTCATCCTCAGACAGATAACTATGGCTACACCTTC. As protein: CASSHPQTDNYGYTF.

The chain links TRBV2 to TRBJ1-6; D is possibly TRBD1 (5 bases). Germline V gene lookup returns CDR1 SNHLY and CDR2 FYNNEI. This CDR3 is 15 amino acids long. The germline V and J ends were trimmed by 1 base and 10 bases, with 14 bases remaining between them. CDR3 sequence reads: CASSEVEEGPSPLHF. DNA of the CDR3: TGTGCCAGCAGTGAAGTCGAGGAGGGGCCCTCACCCCTCCACTTT.

The chain links TRBV7-2 to TRBJ2-7; TRBD2 aligns across 8 bases. With 1 base clipped from V and 6 bases from J, the junction kept 5 bases outside the gene matches. CDR3 length equals 14 residues. Germline lookup yields CDR1 SGHTA and CDR2 FQGNSA. The CDR3 loop reads CASSLEGLVVEQYF. The CDR3 DNA reads as TGTGCCAGCAGCTTAGAGGGACTAGTGGTCGAGCAGTACTTC.

With regard to this clonotype: A read error is possible here, since a much larger clone lies one base away. The chain carries TRBV6-5 and TRBJ1-4; the D gene is possibly TRBD1 (6 bases). The CDR3 extends over 17 amino acids. Germline V gives CDR1 MNHEY, CDR2 SVGAGI. Here the CDR3 reads CASTTLRGTPYNGKLFF. CDR3 nucleotides: TGTGCCAGCACGACTCTGAGGGGGACTCCCTATAATGGAAAACTGTTTTTT.

Of note for this clonotype: Because the CDR3 is missing its conserved closing phenylalanine or tryptophan, this is likely a read error. The chain uses TRBV7-7 and TRBJ2-3; 8 bases agree with TRBD2. Per the germline V gene, CDR1 is SSHAT and CDR2 is FNYEAQ (reference sequence). The CDR3 runs 15 residues. Written as DNA, the CDR3 is TGTGCTAGCAGCCCAACTAGCGGACCCACAGATACGCAGTATGTT. Its translation is CASSPTSGPTDTQYV.

The gene calls are TRBV20-1 and TRBJ2-1; 7 bases align to TRBD2. With V trimmed by 3 bases and J by 5 bases, 1 base remained unmatched. Germline values: CDR1 DFQATT, CDR2 SNEGSKA (reference sequence). The CDR3 spans 12 residues. The CDR3 bases are TGCAGTGCTAGGGGGGGGGACAATGAGCAGTTCTTC. Translation gives CSARGGDNEQFF.

The gene calls are TRBV10-3 and TRBJ1-2, with 9 positions matching TRBD1. CDR1 and CDR2 from the germline V gene are ENHRY and SYGVKD. The CDR3 is 16 residues long. V was pared by 7 bases and J by 2 bases, with 11 bases of the junction left unmatched. Here the CDR3 DNA reads TGTGCCATCACTTCCGGGACAGGGAACCTCAACTATGGCTACACCTTC. Translation: CAITSGTGNLNYGYTF.

Notes on this clonotype: The CDR3 ends on some other residue instead of the conserved phenylalanine or tryptophan, so this is likely a read error. The rearrangement links TRBV2 to TRBJ2-7; D call uncertain. The CDR3 loop spans 15 amino acids. The V gene's germline CDR1 is SNHLY and CDR2 FYNNEI. The CDR3 coding sequence is TGCGCCAGCAGTGAGACCGTCGTGGGCGCCTACGAGCAGTACCTC. Translation gives CASSETVVGAYEQYL.

The chain has TRBV19 and TRBJ1-3; D gene ambiguous. CDR1 and CDR2 (germline): LNHDA, SQIVND (reference sequence). The CDR3 sequence is 13 residues long. Deletions cut 9 bases from V and 4 bases from J, with 13 bases between. The CDR3 DNA reads as TGTGCCAGCGCGCGGACGGCAGGAAACACCATATATTTT. Amino acids: CASARTAGNTIYF.

This clonotype was counted at least ten times. This CDR3 reads CASQGITSSYEQYF. The DNA of the CDR3 is TGTGCCAGCCAAGGGATTACTAGCTCCTACGAGCAGTACTTC. This sequence joins TRBV6-2 or TRBV6-3 and TRBJ2-7; possibly TRBD2 for D (5 bases). This CDR3 is 14 amino acids long. Germline CDR1 is MNHEY and CDR2 is SVGEGT. Trimming shortened V by 8 bases and J by 0 bases, and 14 bases separated the two germline ends.

Many counts were recorded for this clonotype. V and J are TRBV5-4 and TRBJ1-3, with 7 bases matching TRBD1. Unmatched junction bases numbered 7, after V lost 4 bases and J lost 0 bases. The CDR3 contains 16 residues. CDR1 is SGHNT and CDR2 is YYREEE in the germline V gene (reference sequence). CDR3 residues: CASSTQGLISGNTIYF. The DNA for the CDR3 is TGTGCCAGCAGCACACAGGGGCTCATCTCTGGAAACACCATATATTTT.